This TCR beta chain stems from a study of T cells in Graves' hyperthyroidism and ophthalmopathy. CDR1 and CDR2 (germline): SGHDT, YYEEEE. Trimming removed 0 bases at V and 7 bases at J, with 7 bases between. The CDR3 loop spans 13 amino acids. This clonotype was observed at least ten times. Authors of the study amplified TCR beta CDR3 regions from RNA transcripts. HTBI primers were employed in a first-round RT-PCR of the TCR CDR3. TCRdb used MiXCR to reprocess the multiplex PCR reads, holding one entry per CDR3 protein. The sample has over 350,000 distinct CDR3 sequences, 14% to 15% seen once. Fresh 10 ml peripheral blood yielded PBMCs.

The chain has TRBV5-6 and TRBJ2-2; D perhaps matches TRBD1 (5 bases). Material: blood. This TCR was sampled from a man between 18 and 29 years old with Graves' ophthalmopathy. DNA for the CDR3: TGTGCCAGCAGCTTGGGGGGCCACGGGGAGCTGTTTTTT. Amino acids: CASSLGGHGELFF.